This is a list of T cell receptor beta chains from one sample in a study of identical twins. MiXCR was run by TCRdb on the 5' RACE reads, yielding one entry per CDR3 protein. The sample carries roughly 1.6 million distinct CDR3 sequences, roughly a third recorded once. The sequencing input was cord blood. The receptors derive from a newborn girl in good health. Each CDR3 is given with its conserved first and last residue. A D gene is named only where the DNA matches it firmly. The size of a clone is reported for some rows only, either as once, few or many, or as a class for expanded clones.

>NA|NA|TRBV12-3/TRBV12-4|TRBJ2-3
CASSLGVLTSTDTQYF
TGTGCCAGCAGTTTAGGTGTCCTTACTAGCACAGATACGCAGTATTTT
>NA|NA|TRBV2|TRBJ1-1
CASSEYMNTEAFF
TGTGCCAGCAGTGAATATATGAACACTGAAGCTTTCTTT
>NA|TRBD1|TRBV29-1|TRBJ1-2
CSVLDRGEGYTF
TGCAGCGTTCTTGACAGGGGGGAGGGCTACACCTTC
>NA|NA|TRBV6-1|TRBJ1-5
CASSERITPQHF
TGTGCCAGCAGTGAAAGGATCACGCCCCAGCATTTT
>NA|NA|TRBV5-1|TRBJ2-3
CASSLKQCKVVDTQYF
TGCGCCAGCAGCTTGAAACAGTGTAAAGTAGTTGATACGCAGTATTTT
>NA|TRBD2|TRBV11-1|TRBJ2-1
CASSLEPPAGVRNEQFF
TGTGCCAGCAGCTTAGAACCCCCAGCGGGAGTTAGGAATGAGCAGTTCTTC
>NA|TRBD1|TRBV20-1|TRBJ2-7
CSAIGTGSYEQYF
TGCAGTGCGATCGGGACAGGGTCCTACGAGCAGTACTTC
>few|NA|TRBV6-1|TRBJ1-1
CASSADGRNTEAFF
TGTGCCAGCAGTGCGGATGGGAGGAACACTGAAGCTTTCTTT
>NA|NA|TRBV12-5|TRBJ2-1
CASGLRGEQFF
TGTGCTAGTGGTTTGAGGGGGGAGCAGTTCTTC
>few|NA|TRBV20-1|TRBJ1-5
CSARDQSGGQPQHF
TGCAGTGCTAGAGATCAGTCTGGGGGGCAGCCCCAGCATTTT
>NA|NA|TRBV11-2|TRBJ2-1
CASSLTGRSYNEQFF
TGTGCCAGCAGCTTAACCGGGAGATCCTACAATGAGCAGTTCTTC
>few|TRBD1|TRBV4-2|TRBJ1-1
CASSQVSTGGAFF
TGTGCCAGCAGCCAAGTATCGACAGGGGGTGCTTTCTTT
>NA|TRBD2|TRBV4-2|TRBJ2-7
CASSQELAGLYEQYF
TGTGCCAGCAGCCAAGAACTAGCGGGATTATACGAGCAGTACTTC
>few|TRBD2|TRBV10-3|TRBJ2-1
CAISEGTKNEQFF
TGTGCCATCAGTGAGGGGACTAAAAATGAGCAGTTCTTC
>few|TRBD1|TRBV7-2|TRBJ1-5
CASSLLGQSHQPQHF
TGTGCCAGCAGCTTACTGGGACAGTCACATCAGCCCCAGCATTTT
>NA|NA|TRBV4-2|TRBJ1-6
CASSQDARRYRLDNSPLHF
TGTGCCAGCAGCCAAGATGCCAGACGTTACAGGTTGGATAATTCACCCCTCCACTTT
>NA|TRBD2|TRBV12-3/TRBV12-4|TRBJ2-1
CASSLGAGLESAEQFF
TGTGCCAGCAGTTTAGGGGCGGGACTAGAATCGGCTGAGCAGTTCTTC
>NA|TRBD1|TRBV3-1|TRBJ1-5
CASSSTLPGQGNQPQHF
TGTGCCAGCAGCTCAACATTACCGGGACAGGGGAATCAGCCCCAGCATTTT
>many|NA|TRBV6-5|TRBJ1-6
CASSYGGSPLHF
TGTGCCAGCAGTTACGGGGGGTCACCCCTCCACTTT
>NA|TRBD1|TRBV7-8|TRBJ1-4
CASSSPGQLEKLFF
TGTGCCAGCAGCTCACCGGGACAGCTAGAAAAACTGTTTTTT
>NA|NA|TRBV20-1|TRBJ1-6
CSARAGSPLHF
TGCAGTGCTAGGGCGGGTTCACCCCTCCACTTT
>NA|TRBD2|TRBV20-1|TRBJ2-1
CSAPRISGGAFNEQFF
TGCAGTGCTCCAAGAATTAGCGGGGGGGCCTTCAATGAGCAGTTCTTC
>NA|NA|TRBV7-9|TRBJ2-5
CASSLGASSIIQYF
TGTGCCAGCAGCTTAGGCGCTAGCTCGATTATCCAGTACTTC
>few|TRBD1|TRBV4-1|TRBJ1-2
CASSQPRQGLWGYTF
TGCGCCAGCAGCCAACCACGACAGGGGTTGTGGGGCTACACCTTC
>few|NA|TRBV7-2|TRBJ2-1
CASSLSSVYNEQFF
TGTGCCAGCAGCTTATCGAGCGTCTACAATGAGCAGTTCTTC
>NA|NA|TRBV12-3/TRBV12-4|TRBJ2-5
CASRGYAETQYF
TGTGCCAGCAGGGGATACGCGGAGACCCAGTACTTC
>NA|NA|TRBV5-1|TRBJ2-2
CASSLASIGTGELFF
TGCGCCAGCAGCTTGGCCTCTATAGGCACCGGGGAGCTGTTTTTT
>NA|NA|TRBV28|TRBJ2-1
CASSFWRDGNEQFF
TGTGCCAGCAGTTTTTGGAGGGACGGTAATGAGCAGTTCTTC
>once|NA|TRBV3-1|TRBJ2-1
CASSQGYRSPHNEQFF
TGTGCCAGCAGCCAGGGTTACAGGTCCCCCCACAATGAGCAGTTCTTC